This T cell receptor beta chain was sequenced during a study of CD8 T cells in ankylosing spondylitis. Study-wide findings and caveats: A TCR beta motif of about eight highly homologous variants seemed to mark ankylosing spondylitis blood.

Losses at the gene ends were 3 bases for V and 8 bases for J; bases not matched to a gene: 9. The CDR3 is made up of 14 amino acids. TCRdb ran MiXCR on the 5' RACE reads and lists one entry per CDR3 protein. Among 250,000 to 350,000 distinct CDR3 sequences, 20% were seen once, and the ten largest hold less than 9.5%. Concerning this clonotype: The target antigen is unknown.

This clonotype originated in a male donor with ankylosing spondylitis or in good health (not recorded which). The sequenced sample was blood, either unsorted or a sorted T cell fraction (not recorded which). The rearrangement uses TRBV12-3 or TRBV12-4 and TRBJ1-1; 7 bases line up with TRBD1. The CDR3 nucleotides read TGTGCCAGCAGTTTGACTCCAGGGGGTAGCGAAGCTTTCTTT. Protein sequence: CASSLTPGGSEAFF.